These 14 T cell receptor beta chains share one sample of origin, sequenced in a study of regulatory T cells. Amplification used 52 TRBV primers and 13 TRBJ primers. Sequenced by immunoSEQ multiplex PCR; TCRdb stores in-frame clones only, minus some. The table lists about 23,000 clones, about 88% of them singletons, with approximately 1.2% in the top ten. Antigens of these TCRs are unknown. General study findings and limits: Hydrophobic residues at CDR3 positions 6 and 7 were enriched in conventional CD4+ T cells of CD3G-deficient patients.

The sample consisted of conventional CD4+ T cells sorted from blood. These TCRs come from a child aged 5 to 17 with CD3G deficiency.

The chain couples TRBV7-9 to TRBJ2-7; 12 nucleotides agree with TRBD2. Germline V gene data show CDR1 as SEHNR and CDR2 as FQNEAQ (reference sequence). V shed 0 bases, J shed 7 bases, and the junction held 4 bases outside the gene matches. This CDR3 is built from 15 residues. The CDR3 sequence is CASSLASGLAGEQYF. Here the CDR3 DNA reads TGTGCCAGCAGCTTAGCGAGCGGACTAGCGGGGGAGCAGTACTTC.

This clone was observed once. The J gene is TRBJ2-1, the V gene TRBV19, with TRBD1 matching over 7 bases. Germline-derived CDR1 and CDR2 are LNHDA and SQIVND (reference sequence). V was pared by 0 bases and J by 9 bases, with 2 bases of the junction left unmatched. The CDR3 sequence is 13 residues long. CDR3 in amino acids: CASSIDHRGEQFF. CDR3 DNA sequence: TGTGCCAGTAGTATAGATCACAGGGGTGAGCAGTTCTTC. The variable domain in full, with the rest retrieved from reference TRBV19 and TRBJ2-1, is DGGITQSPKYLFRKEGQNVTLSCEQNLNHDAMYWYRQDPGQGLRLIYYSQIVNDFQKGDIAEGYSVSREKKESFPLTVTSAQKNPTAFYLCASSIDHRGEQFFGPGTRLTVL.

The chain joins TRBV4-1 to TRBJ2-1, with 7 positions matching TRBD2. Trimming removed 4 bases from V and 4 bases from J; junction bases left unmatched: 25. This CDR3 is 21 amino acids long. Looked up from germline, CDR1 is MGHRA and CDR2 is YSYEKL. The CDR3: CASSPHLYPFIAGPEYNEQFF. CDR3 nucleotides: TGCGCCAGCAGCCCCCACCTGTACCCTTTTATAGCGGGCCCAGAGTACAATGAGCAGTTCTTC.

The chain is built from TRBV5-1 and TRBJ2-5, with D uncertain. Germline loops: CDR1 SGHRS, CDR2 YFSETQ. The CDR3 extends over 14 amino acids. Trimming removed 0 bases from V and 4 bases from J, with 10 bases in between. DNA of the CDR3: TGCGCCAGCAGCTTGGATACGGTAGCAGAGACCCAGTACTTC. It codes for CASSLDTVAETQYF.

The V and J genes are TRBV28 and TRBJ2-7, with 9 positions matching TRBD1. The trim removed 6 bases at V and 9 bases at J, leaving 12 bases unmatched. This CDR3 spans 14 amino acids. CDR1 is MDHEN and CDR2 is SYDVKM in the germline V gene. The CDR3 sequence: CASSPPGQGSVQYF. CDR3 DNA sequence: TGTGCCAGCAGCCCGCCGGGACAGGGTTCCGTGCAGTACTTC.

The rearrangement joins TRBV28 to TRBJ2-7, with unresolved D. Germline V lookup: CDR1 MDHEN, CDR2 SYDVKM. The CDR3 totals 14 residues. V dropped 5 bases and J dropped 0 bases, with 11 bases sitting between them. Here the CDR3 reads CASSDWTGSYEQYF. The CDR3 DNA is TGTGCCAGCAGTGACTGGACGGGCTCCTACGAGCAGTACTTC.

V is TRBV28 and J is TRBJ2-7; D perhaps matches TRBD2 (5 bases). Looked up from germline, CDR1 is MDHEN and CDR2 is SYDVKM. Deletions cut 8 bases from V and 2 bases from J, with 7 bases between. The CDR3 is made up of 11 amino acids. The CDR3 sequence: CASGRPYEQYF. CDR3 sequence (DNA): TGTGCCAGCGGGAGACCCTACGAGCAGTACTTC.

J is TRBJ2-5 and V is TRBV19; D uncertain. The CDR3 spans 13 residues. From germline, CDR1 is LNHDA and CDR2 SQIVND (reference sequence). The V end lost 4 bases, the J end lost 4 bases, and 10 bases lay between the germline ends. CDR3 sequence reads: CASSTRLAETQYF. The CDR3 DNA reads TGTGCCAGTAGTACCAGACTGGCAGAGACCCAGTACTTC.

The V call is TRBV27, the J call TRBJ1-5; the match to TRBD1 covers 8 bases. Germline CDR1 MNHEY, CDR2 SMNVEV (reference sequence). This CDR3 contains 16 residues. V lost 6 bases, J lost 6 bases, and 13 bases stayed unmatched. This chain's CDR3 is CASSPRPQGVGQPQHF. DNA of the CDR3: TGTGCCAGCAGCCCAAGGCCACAGGGGGTGGGTCAGCCCCAGCATTTT.

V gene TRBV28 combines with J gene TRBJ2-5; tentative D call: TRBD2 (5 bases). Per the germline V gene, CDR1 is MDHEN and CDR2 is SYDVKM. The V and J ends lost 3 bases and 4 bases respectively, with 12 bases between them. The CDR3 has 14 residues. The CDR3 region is CASSFNPSSETQYF. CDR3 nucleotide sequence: TGTGCCAGCAGTTTTAATCCTAGCTCAGAGACCCAGTACTTC.

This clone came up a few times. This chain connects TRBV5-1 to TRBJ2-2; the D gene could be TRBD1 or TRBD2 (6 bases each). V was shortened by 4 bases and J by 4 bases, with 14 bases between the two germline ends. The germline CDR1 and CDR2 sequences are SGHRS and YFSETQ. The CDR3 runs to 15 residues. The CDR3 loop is CASSLGASATGELFF. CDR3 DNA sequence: TGCGCCAGCAGCCTGGGGGCTAGCGCCACCGGGGAGCTGTTTTTT.

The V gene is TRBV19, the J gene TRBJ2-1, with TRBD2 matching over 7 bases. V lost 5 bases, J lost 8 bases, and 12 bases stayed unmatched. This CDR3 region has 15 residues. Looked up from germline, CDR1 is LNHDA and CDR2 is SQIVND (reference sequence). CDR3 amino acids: CASSSLGLRHDEQFF. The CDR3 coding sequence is TGTGCCAGTAGTTCCTTGGGACTACGCCATGATGAGCAGTTCTTC.

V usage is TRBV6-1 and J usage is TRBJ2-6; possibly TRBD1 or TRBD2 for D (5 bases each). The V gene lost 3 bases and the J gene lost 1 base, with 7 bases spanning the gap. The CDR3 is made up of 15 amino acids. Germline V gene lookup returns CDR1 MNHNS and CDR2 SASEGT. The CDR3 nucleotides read TGTGCCAGCAGTGAGAGGGGTTCTGGGGCCAACGTCCTGACTTTC. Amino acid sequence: CASSERGSGANVLTF.

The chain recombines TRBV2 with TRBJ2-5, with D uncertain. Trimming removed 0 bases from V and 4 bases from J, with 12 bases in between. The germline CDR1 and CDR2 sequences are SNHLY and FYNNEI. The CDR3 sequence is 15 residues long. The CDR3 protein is CASSEARRFGETQYF. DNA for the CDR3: TGTGCCAGCAGTGAAGCGCGTAGGTTTGGAGAGACCCAGTACTTC.